These T cell receptor beta chains were read from a single sample in a study of blood T cell repertoires in COVID-19. TCRdb's copy holds only in-frame clones and misses some; the assay was immunoSEQ multiplex PCR. The table lists tens of thousands of clones, around four fifths of them singletons. The sequencing sample was made of peripheral blood. The receptor source for this set is a woman between 65 and 79 years old with acute or convalescent COVID-19. CDR3s include the opening cysteine and the closing phenylalanine or tryptophan. The D gene is left open where the match is weak. The listing skips clone size in some rows; elsewhere it reads once, few, many or a size class.

v_gene,d_gene,abundance,j_gene,CDR3nt,CDR3aa
TRBV29-1,.,.,TRBJ1-4,TGCAGCGTTGCGGCAGGGTCGGAAAAACTGTTTTTT,CSVAAGSEKLFF
TRBV14,.,once,TRBJ1-6,TGTGCCAGCAGCCAAGTGGGCAGCTCCTATAATTCACCCCTCCACTTT,CASSQVGSSYNSPLHF
TRBV19,TRBD1,.,TRBJ1-2,TGTGCCAGTAGTATAGAGACAGGGGTCGGCTATGGCTACACCTTC,CASSIETGVGYGYTF
TRBV30,TRBD2,.,TRBJ2-3,TGTGCCTGGAGCGGACTAGCGGGCTTCACAGATACGCAGTATTTT,CAWSGLAGFTDTQYF
TRBV30,.,.,TRBJ1-5,TGTGCCTGGAGTGTAGCTAGTGTTTTTAGCAATCAGCCCCAGCATTTT,CAWSVASVFSNQPQHF
TRBV7-3,.,.,TRBJ2-1,TGTGCCAGCAGCTTACGAGGAGGGTCCAATGAGCAGTTCTTC,CASSLRGGSNEQFF
TRBV5-6,.,.,TRBJ1-5,TGTGCCAGCAGCTTGGGCCGAGATCAGCCCCAGCATTTT,CASSLGRDQPQHF
TRBV2,.,.,TRBJ2-4,TGTGCCAGCATGCGCGGGATCGTCAAAAACATTCAGTACTTC,CASMRGIVKNIQYF
TRBV20-1,TRBD1,.,TRBJ1-1,TGCAGTGCTGGAGGGACAGTGGGAGCTTTCTTT,CSAGGTVGAFF
TRBV2,.,.,TRBJ2-3,TGTGCCAGCAGTGAGGGGATGGGGGGAACGGATACGCAGTATTTT,CASSEGMGGTDTQYF
TRBV19,TRBD1,.,TRBJ1-2,TGTGCCAGTAGTCTCTGGACAGGCGGGGGGTCTGGCTACACCTTC,CASSLWTGGGSGYTF
TRBV11-3,TRBD2,.,TRBJ2-3,TGTGCCAGCAGCTTAGATCGAGCGGGGTTAGATACGCAGTATTTT,CASSLDRAGLDTQYF
TRBV11-3,TRBD1,.,TRBJ1-1,TGTGCCAGCAGCTTAGATCTGTGGGGACAGAGAAACACTGAAGCTTTCTTT,CASSLDLWGQRNTEAFF
TRBV11-3,TRBD1,few,TRBJ2-1,TGTGCCAGCAGCTTGACAGGGGATGAGCAGTTCTTC,CASSLTGDEQFF
TRBV7-9,.,once,TRBJ1-2,TGTGCCAGCAACGAGGGTTATGGCTACACCTTC,CASNEGYGYTF
TRBV6-5,.,.,TRBJ2-3,TGTGCCAGCAGTTATAGTACGTTTAGCACAGATACGCAGTATTTT,CASSYSTFSTDTQYF
TRBV7-9,TRBD1,.,TRBJ1-2,TGTGCCAGCAGCCCTACCACCTGGACAGGGAACATTCCAGATGGCTACACCTTC,CASSPTTWTGNIPDGYTF
TRBV5-1,.,.,TRBJ2-2,TGCGCCAGCAGCTATCTAGGGGGTTTGAACACCGGGGAGCTGTTTTTT,CASSYLGGLNTGELFF
TRBV5-1,.,.,TRBJ2-2,TGCGCCAGCAGCCCCCGAGGAAGTCAGGGCAAGAACACCGGGGAGCTGTTTTTT,CASSPRGSQGKNTGELFF
TRBV7-8,.,.,TRBJ1-6,TGTGCCAGCAGCTTATCCGGACAAGGCCATTCACCCCTCCACTTT,CASSLSGQGHSPLHF
TRBV18,.,.,TRBJ1-1,TGTGCCAGCTCACCAAGCGTGAATAGTGAAGCTTTCTTT,CASSPSVNSEAFF
TRBV7-3,TRBD1,.,TRBJ2-2,TGTGCCAGCAGCCAGTGGGCCGACAGGGGATTAGGCGGGGAGCTGTTTTTT,CASSQWADRGLGGELFF
TRBV11-3,.,.,TRBJ2-7,TGTGCCAGCAGCTTAGAGCAGGGCACCTACGAGCAGTACTTC,CASSLEQGTYEQYF
TRBV7-3,TRBD1,.,TRBJ1-2,TGTGCCAGCAGCTTAACTCGGACAGGCTCCTATGGCTACACCTTC,CASSLTRTGSYGYTF
TRBV9,TRBD1,.,TRBJ2-6,TGTGCCAGCAGACCGGGACAGGGAACTGGTGGGGCCAACGTCCTGACTTTC,CASRPGQGTGGANVLTF
TRBV21-1,.,few,TRBJ1-2,TGTGCCAGCAGCAAAGGATACAGGGTGAATGGCTACACCTTC,CASSKGYRVNGYTF
TRBV9,TRBD2,few,TRBJ2-5,TGTGCCAGCAGCCCTCGGGCAGAGGCGGGGGAGGCCCAGTACTTC,CASSPRAEAGEAQYF
TRBV7-9,TRBD1,.,TRBJ1-1,TGTGCCAGCAGCTACGGGACAGAAAGCGTCGCTTTCTTT,CASSYGTESVAFF
TRBV7-6,TRBD1,.,TRBJ1-3,TGTGCCAGCAGCGATTGGGACAGGGGATCTGGAAACACCATATATTTT,CASSDWDRGSGNTIYF
TRBV5-1,.,.,TRBJ2-3,TGCGCCAGCAGCTTGGCAGGGTGGGGCACAGATACGCAGTATTTT,CASSLAGWGTDTQYF
TRBV30,.,.,TRBJ1-3,TGTGCCTGGAGTGTTGGAGGCTCTGGAAACACCATATATTTT,CAWSVGGSGNTIYF